The present T cell receptor beta chain was sequenced within a study of shared clonotypes between healthy human individuals. Study-wide background: The donor pool was made up of two women and a few men aged 18 to 49. Study-level findings and limits: Naive subsets tended to show greater estimated richness than memory subsets. Generation of non-shared clonotypes was less probable than generation of clonotypes shared by all four donors.

Libraries were prepared by immunoSEQ multiplex PCR; TCRdb keeps only in-frame clonotypes and omits some of them. The sample comprises millions of clones, 90% to 95% of which are singletons, and roughly 0.15% rests with the top ten. Comments on this clone: Antigen unknown.

Researchers partitioned CD4+ cells into CD45RA+ naive and CD45RA-negative memory subsets. The germline gives CDR1 SGHRS, CDR2 YFSETQ. This CDR3 has 15 residues. Between the trimmed V and J ends, which lost 6 bases and 0 bases, there was a span of 12 bases. The V call is TRBV5-1, the J call TRBJ1-4; D possibly corresponds to TRBD1 (6 bases). Sequencing was carried out using naive CD4+ T cells sorted from blood. Noted subset: CD45RA+ positively selected. This sequence originates from a man between 18 and 29 years old in good health. As DNA, the CDR3 is TGCGCCAGCACCCCGGGACACGCAACTAATGAAAAACTGTTTTTT. As protein: CASTPGHATNEKLFF.